This T cell receptor beta chain originates from a study of beta chain features in type 1 diabetes. General study findings and limits: People with Type 1 diabetes carried modestly yet significantly shorter TCRB CDR3s in all four CD4+ subsets.

In regard to this clone: Antigen specificity is unknown.

Each sorted fraction was over 95% pure. Investigators reverse transcribed all isolated RNA, so they sequenced expressed TCRB transcripts. Here immunoSEQ multiplex PCR was the method, and the copy in TCRdb shows in-frame clones only, minus some. The sample yields about 470,000 clones, roughly 31% seen once. Sequenced material: naive CD4+ T cells from blood. This sequence was found in a young man in good health.

This CDR3 is CASSQGGQRTDTQYF. CDR3 coding DNA: TGCGCCAGCAGCCAAGGCGGGCAACGCACAGATACGCAGTATTTT. The rearrangement joins TRBV4-3 to TRBJ2-3; possibly TRBD2 for D (5 bases). V shed 1 base and J shed 1 base, with 9 bases lying between them. The CDR3 runs to 15 residues. Germline assignment: CDR1 LGHNA and CDR2 YSLEER.